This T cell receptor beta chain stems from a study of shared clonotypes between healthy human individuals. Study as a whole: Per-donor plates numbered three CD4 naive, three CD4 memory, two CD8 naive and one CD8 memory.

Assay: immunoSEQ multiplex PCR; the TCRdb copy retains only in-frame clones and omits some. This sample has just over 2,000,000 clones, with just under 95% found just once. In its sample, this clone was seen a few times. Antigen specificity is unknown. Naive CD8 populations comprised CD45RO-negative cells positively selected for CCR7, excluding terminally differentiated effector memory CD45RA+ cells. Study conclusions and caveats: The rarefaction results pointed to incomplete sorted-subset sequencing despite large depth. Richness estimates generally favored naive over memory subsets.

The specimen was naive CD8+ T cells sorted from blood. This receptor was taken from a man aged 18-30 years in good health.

The CDR3 sequence is CSVEGQGYYGYTF. Here the CDR3 DNA reads TGCAGCGTTGAAGGTCAGGGCTACTATGGCTACACCTTC. The chain employs TRBV29-1 and TRBJ1-2; D is perhaps TRBD1 (5 bases). Germline CDR1 SQVTM, CDR2 ANQGSEA. V lost 1 base to trimming and J lost 3 bases, with 9 bases between them. The CDR3 is 13 residues long.